Given below is one T cell receptor beta chain in context. It has no known antigen specificity. Qualities for individual bases were not recorded, and no much larger clone is one base off. The sample belongs to a study of regulatory T cells in long-lasting Graves disease (dated by TCRdb to the early 2020s). Some background on the complete study: Patients with newly diagnosed Graves' disease had been on antithyroid drugs for under 3 months. Patients with persistent Graves' disease were compared with patients with newly diagnosed Graves' disease using TCR sequencing and RNA sequencing of peripheral blood. The study took place in China and was registered as a clinical trial. A total of about 33 samples underwent TCR sequencing, from about 13 patients with persistent Graves' disease and 20 or so patients with newly diagnosed Graves' disease. What the research found in general, with its limitations: Persistent Graves' disease patients showed lower TCR Shannon entropy and fewer highly expanded clones than newly diagnosed patients, suggesting clonal expansion. Patients with persistent disease shared more public clonotypes (approximately 2,500) than newly diagnosed patients did (more than 900). The small sample size was acknowledged by the authors as a limitation that may reduce accuracy. Peripheral blood alone was examined, since thyroid tissue, which constituted the primary lesion, could not be accessed. TRBV28, TRBJ1-2 and TRBJ2-5 were preferentially used in persistent disease, while TRBV20-1 and TRBJ2-1 were favored in newly diagnosed disease. Only the TCR beta chain was sequenced and analyzed.

Its CDR3 holds 15 amino acids, cysteine through phenylalanine. The sequence is cut down to CDR3 DNA, 45 bases in frame from base 1. CDR1 and CDR2 are read off the germline V gene (reference sequence) as WNHNN and SYGVQD. Explained via the paper, the time point label denotes: newly diagnosed GD, antithyroid drugs for less than 3 months. For both TCR sequencing and RNA sequencing, RNA was extracted from PBMCs using TRIzol. Graves' disease was diagnosed according to American Thyroid Association guidelines. The patients came from an endocrinology department in Xi'an, China. Each patient gave 8.5 to 9.5 milliliters of peripheral blood, collected in an EDTA anticoagulant tube. Ficoll Paque Plus density gradient separation was used to isolate PBMCs, and no further T cell sorting was done. An Agilent 2100 Bioanalyzer and agarose gel were used to assess RNA quality, and a NanoDrop 2000 was used to measure RNA concentration.

Libraries were constructed by multiplex PCR. The sequencer was an Illumina HiSeq 4000. iRepertoire HTBI primers and Arm-PCR amplification of CDR3 regions were used to construct TCR beta libraries. Gel purification was performed on PCR products prior to sequencing. The authors' analysis ran thus. Gene usage analysis of CDR3 amino acid clonotypes relied on the roughly 60 TRBV and about 15 TRBJ segments identified across samples. COPE and FqMerger were used to merge the filtered high-quality paired reads into contigs. BLAST was used to align contigs to the IMGT TRBV, TRBD and TRBJ reference genes, and CDR3 was defined following IMGT. Highly expanded clones were defined as clonotypes with a frequency above 0.1%. Repertoire diversity was measured by Shannon entropy, and V-J evenness by the Gini coefficient. Clonotypes shared by more than one individual were considered public. TCRdb took the public reads, trimmed them with fastp at Q25, ran MiXCR for clone calling and kept in-frame beta chains. Each CDR3 protein gets just one entry, which takes the most common genes and DNA from the rows behind it. The V and J calls come from TCRdb's annotation, not from the publication. The sample yields about 560,000 distinct CDR3 sequences; 15% to 20% were counted once. The top ten clones comprise about 12% of the sample.

This sample also belongs to another study, concerning T cells in Graves' hyperthyroidism and ophthalmopathy. The second publication reports: Stable Graves' hyperthyroidism was defined as no progression to ophthalmopathy during 18 months of follow-up. Hyperthyroidism patients were aged 18 to 65 years and newly diagnosed, with disease duration of less than 2 months. The study excluded patients with uncontrolled infections, other autoimmune diseases, pregnancy or lactation. Diagnoses relied on clinical symptoms, serum thyroxine and TRAb, thyroid ultrasound and orbital computed tomography. For the first round of RT-PCR on the TCR CDR3, the HTBI primer set was used together with the Qiagen OneStep RT-PCR kit. Most expanded thyroid clonotypes (frequency above 0.001) were also detected in blood, a finding suggesting that blood repertoires may reflect thyroid immune responses. In cross-validation, a model built on a 13 V-J signature told ophthalmopathy apart from stable hyperthyroidism with under 90% sensitivity and around 83% specificity, and in testing the same model reached 80%/75%. In validation, the model predicted progression to ophthalmopathy a median of 6.5 months before onset, with over 60% sensitivity and 72.22% specificity. To identify TCR V-J signatures that set the groups apart, the researchers used a discovery cohort of roughly 100 patients, made up of 40 to 45 with Graves' ophthalmopathy and about 60 with stable Graves' hyperthyroidism. Prospective prediction of ophthalmopathy was tested in an independent validation cohort of 18 to 20 hyperthyroidism patients and some 17 patients who later progressed to ophthalmopathy. For training and testing, the 100 or so patients in the discovery cohort were randomly divided in a 7:3 ratio. Thyroid tissue and blood T-cell repertoires from several Graves' hyperthyroidism patients were also compared in the study. After blood sampling, hyperthyroidism patients were treated with methimazole at a starting dose of 30 mg daily, and ophthalmopathy patients were treated with high-dose intravenous methylprednisolone. Libraries were constructed in a second round of multiplex PCR, after which size selection and purification were performed. The libraries were sequenced on an Illumina HiSeq2000 using paired-end 100 bp reads. SOAPnuke was used to process the raw data, with reads discarded if the reads contained adapters or uncalled bases, had a mean Phred below 15, or lacked an exact constant-primer or identifier match. High-quality paired reads were merged using COPE v1.2.5, and each unique nucleotide sequence was defined as a clonotype. MiTCR v1.1 was used to align clonotypes to the IMGT TRBV, TRBD and TRBJ reference segments. Analysis was restricted to V-J combinations with a frequency above 0.0001, which covered roughly 99% of repertoires. A TCS score was defined as the ratio of F50 (clonal expansion) to E x V (chaos), with BLOSUM62-based TCRdist applied between CDR3 peptides within each V-J. Welch's t-statistics and random forest reduced several hundred V-J features to 13, which were used in a naive Bayes classifier (R e1071). Sample size was not statistically predetermined, and blinding of investigators to group allocation was not performed. The paper reports TCR Vbeta CDR3 sequencing of roughly 140 peripheral blood samples: approximately 41 ophthalmopathy, fewer than 80 hyperthyroidism and approximately 17 progressor patients.

The rearranged chain carries TRBV10-1 and TRBJ2-3; 10 junctional bases match TRBD1. The J call is doubtful: the DNA matches TRBJ2-5 better. The sequence came from a man between 18 and 35 years old with Graves disease. Donor details come from another sample of the same person, matched by shared clones. Sequencing used peripheral blood mononuclear cells (PBMCs), obtained at new diagnosis, from a patient treated with antithyroid drugs. The CDR3 in this case is CASSLSGTGAGTQYF. The DNA sequence is TGCGCCAGCAGCCTCTCCGGGACAGGGGCAGGGACCCAGTACTTC.